These 20 T cell receptor beta chains were sequenced from one sample in a study of T cell responses to AZD1222 COVID-19 vaccine. TCRdb's table, derived via immunoSEQ multiplex PCR, lists solely in-frame clones and lacks some. The sample has some 150,000 clones, 93% seen once; the top ten hold over 0.85%. Sequencing was performed on peripheral blood, taken on day 0 of MenACWY control vaccination. The receptor source for this set is an adult in good health.

This sequence joins TRBV12-3 or TRBV12-4 and TRBJ2-7; D is unclear. The V and J ends lost 5 bases and 2 bases respectively, with 7 bases between them. CDR3 length equals 12 residues. The CDR3 bases are TGTGCCAGCAGTAAGGGTACCTACGAGCAGTACTTC. This encodes CASSKGTYEQYF.

The count of this clone is one. The J gene is TRBJ1-1, the V gene TRBV7-9; tentative D call: TRBD1 (6 bases). Germline CDR1 is SEHNR and CDR2 is FQNEAQ (reference sequence). Trimming took 4 bases from V and 0 from J, leaving 12 bases between them. The CDR3 runs 15 residues. CDR3 residues: CASSSGQIMNTEAFF. The CDR3 DNA sequence: TGTGCCAGCAGCTCAGGACAGATAATGAACACTGAAGCTTTCTTT.

The chain joins TRBV6-2 or TRBV6-3 to TRBJ1-3, with TRBD1 as a possible D gene (6 bases). V was trimmed by 2 bases and J by 4 bases, leaving 15 bases between them. Germline V gives CDR1 MNHEY, CDR2 SVGEGT. There are 16 residues in the CDR3. CDR3 region: CASSYPTDSDGNTIYF. For the CDR3, the DNA is TGTGCCAGCAGTTACCCCACGGACAGTGACGGAAACACCATATATTTT.

The chain carries TRBV18 and TRBJ2-7, with D perhaps being TRBD1 or TRBD2 (5 bases each). CDR1 and CDR2 from the germline V gene are KGHSH and LQKENI. This CDR3 spans 14 amino acids. V lost 3 bases and J lost 3, with 12 bases in between. As DNA, the CDR3 is TGTGCCAGCTCACCGGGGCCAGGGAGCTACGAGCAGTACTTC. It codes for CASSPGPGSYEQYF.

The chain uses TRBV29-1 and TRBJ1-1; no clear D gene. This CDR3 is 12 amino acids long. V lost 3 bases, J lost 6 bases, and 11 bases lay in between. Germline CDR1 is SQVTM and CDR2 is ANQGSEA. The CDR3 spells CSVDLTGAEAFF. Here the CDR3 DNA reads TGCAGCGTTGACCTGACGGGCGCTGAAGCTTTCTTT.

The chain couples TRBV3-1 (or the pseudogene TRBV3-2) to TRBJ1-2; no firm D call. CDR1 is LGHDT, CDR2 YNNKEL, per germline (reference sequence). The V end lost 4 bases, the J end lost 7 bases, and 7 bases lay between the germline ends. The CDR3 covers 11 residues. CDR3 in DNA: TGTGCCAGCAGCCCCGGGGTTGGCTACACCTTC. It translates to CASSPGVGYTF.

The rearrangement joins TRBV5-1 to TRBJ2-5; possibly TRBD1 for D (9 bases). V lost 7 bases to trimming and J lost 4 bases, with 20 bases between them. The CDR3 runs to 15 residues. The germline V gene has CDR1 SGHRS and CDR2 YFSETQ. Here the CDR3 DNA reads TGCGCCAGCTACAGGGGGCAGGGGACTAGAGAGACCCAGTACTTC. As protein: CASYRGQGTRETQYF.

The chain is built from TRBV6-1 and TRBJ1-3, with D uncertain. The CDR3 length is 17 residues. Trimming removed 2 bases from V and 0 bases from J, with 14 bases in between. Germline loops: CDR1 MNHNS, CDR2 SASEGT. CDR3 sequence: CASSEIQGRNSGNTIYF. The CDR3 bases are TGTGCCAGCAGTGAAATACAAGGACGGAACTCTGGAAACACCATATATTTT.

CDR3 coding DNA: TGTGCCAGCCAGGACAGTGGAAACACCATATATTTT. This codes for CASQDSGNTIYF. The chain couples TRBV3-1 (or the pseudogene TRBV3-2) to TRBJ1-3; D may be TRBD1 (6 bases). The CDR3 loop spans 12 amino acids. With 8 bases removed from V and 3 bases from J, the gap between germline ends came to 8 bases. Germline V gene sequence: CDR1 LGHDT, CDR2 YNNKEL (reference sequence).

J is TRBJ1-2 and V is TRBV5-6, with D possibly TRBD1 on 5 matching bases. This CDR3 comprises 15 residues. The V gene's germline CDR1 is SGHDT and CDR2 YYEEEE. V was cut by 0 bases and J by 3 bases, with 12 bases left in between. Here the CDR3 DNA reads TGTGCCAGCAGCTTGGGGTTGGGGGAGGACTATGGCTACACCTTC. The encoded protein is CASSLGLGEDYGYTF. Full variable domain (remainder filled in from reference TRBV5-6 and TRBJ1-2): DAGVTQSPTHLIKTRGQQVTLRCSPKSGHDTVSWYQQALGQGPQFIFQYYEEEERQRGNFPDRFSGHQFPNYSSELNVNALLLGDSALYLCASSLGLGEDYGYTFGSGTRLTVV.

CDR3 sequence: CATGRTQETQYF. The CDR3 DNA follows: TGTGCCACAGGACGGACCCAAGAGACCCAGTACTTC. The rearrangement uses TRBV7-9 and TRBJ2-5; D is unclear. Per the germline V gene, CDR1 is SEHNR and CDR2 is FQNEAQ (reference sequence). The CDR3 totals 12 residues. With 10 bases removed from V and 1 base from J, the gap between germline ends came to 10 bases.

This chain joins TRBV11-2 and TRBJ2-1, with unresolved D. The CDR3 extends over 15 amino acids. Germline CDR1 and CDR2: SGHAT and FQNNGV. V dropped 5 bases and J dropped 2 bases, with 13 bases sitting between them. The CDR3 DNA reads as TGTGCCAGCAGCCCCCGGGCCCTAACCTACAATGAGCAGTTCTTC. It translates to CASSPRALTYNEQFF.

This chain joins TRBV5-5 and TRBJ1-2; D is ambiguous. This CDR3 contains 15 residues. In germline, CDR1 is SGHKS, CDR2 YYEKEE (reference sequence). The germline V and J ends were trimmed by 4 bases and 0 bases, with 13 bases remaining between them. The CDR3 is CASSPGTLPNYGYTF. CDR3 DNA sequence: TGTGCCAGCAGCCCGGGTACGCTTCCTAACTATGGCTACACCTTC.

The chain is built from TRBV6-6 and TRBJ1-5; D perhaps matches TRBD1 (6 bases). This CDR3 has 16 amino acids. CDR1 is MNHNY, CDR2 SVGAGI, per germline (reference sequence). V was trimmed by 0 bases and J by 2 bases, leaving 11 bases between them. The CDR3 DNA reads as TGTGCCAGCAGTTACTCCCGGGGACATGGCAATCAGCCCCAGCATTTT. Translating gives CASSYSRGHGNQPQHF.

The chain employs TRBV27 and TRBJ2-5; D is possibly TRBD1 or TRBD2 (5 bases each). V was shortened by 1 base and J by 5 bases, with 11 bases between the two germline ends. Germline V gives CDR1 MNHEY, CDR2 SMNVEV (reference sequence). The CDR3 length is 14 residues. Written as DNA, the CDR3 is TGTGCCAGCAGTTTATATCGGGGCCGGGAGACCCAGTACTTC. Translated, it gives CASSLYRGRETQYF.

This chain links TRBV19 with TRBJ1-1; D is undetermined. The V end lost 0 bases, the J end lost 4 bases, and 18 bases lay between the germline ends. This CDR3 has 17 residues. CDR1 LNHDA and CDR2 SQIVND come from the germline V gene (reference sequence). The CDR3 nucleotides read TGTGCCAGTAGTATAGATCGAAGGGAGGCGTTGGGCACTGAAGCTTTCTTT. Translation: CASSIDRREALGTEAFF.

The rearrangement uses TRBV5-6 and TRBJ1-2; 7 bases are shared with TRBD1. J gave up 4 bases and V 7 bases, and 19 bases lay outside the gene matches. Germline-derived CDR1 and CDR2 are SGHDT and YYEEEE. The CDR3 is 17 residues long. Written as DNA, the CDR3 is TGTGCCAGCGACCTCAGCGGGCAGGGGGATTTCGGCTATGGCTACACCTTC. It translates to CASDLSGQGDFGYGYTF.

The chain links TRBV9 to TRBJ1-4; D perhaps matches TRBD1 (5 bases). Germline loops: CDR1 SGDLS, CDR2 YYNGEE. V was shortened by 4 bases and J by 3 bases, with 13 bases between the two germline ends. There are 15 residues in the CDR3. The CDR3 nucleotides read TGTGCCAGCAGCACTACAGGTATTCCTAATGAAAAACTGTTTTTT. This encodes CASSTTGIPNEKLFF.

The chain combines TRBV7-2 with TRBJ1-2; 8 nucleotides align to TRBD1. Trimming took 5 bases from V and 8 from J; bases not matched to a gene: 13. The germline gives CDR1 SGHTA, CDR2 FQGNSA. CDR3 length equals 15 residues. CDR3 amino acids: CASSPGAGGLGGYTF. In nucleotides, the CDR3 is TGTGCCAGCAGCCCGGGGGCAGGGGGCCTAGGAGGCTACACCTTC.

The chain is built from TRBV6-5 and TRBJ1-5; D ambiguous. The ends were cut back, 8 bases at V and 4 bases at J, with 12 bases in the middle. The germline CDR1 and CDR2 sequences are MNHEY and SVGAGI. CDR3 size: 13 residues. The CDR3 coding sequence is TGTGCCAGCGGCGACCACCAGAATCAGCCCCAGCATTTT. It encodes CASGDHQNQPQHF.